The sequence of this TCR beta chain was determined in a study of cytomegalovirus exposure and HLA in healthy donors. Primers: 60 Vbeta forward and 13 Jbeta reverse. Produced via immunoSEQ multiplex PCR; TCRdb's table is partial and in-frame only. The specimen's table records about 150,000 clones. Germline CDR1 SGHNT, CDR2 YYREEE (reference sequence). The CDR3 runs 15 residues. Material for sequencing was PBMCs. This sequence joins TRBV5-4 and TRBJ2-5; 12 bases agree with TRBD2. The tail of the sequence fits TRBJ2-7 better, so the J call may be wrong. This TCR derives from a woman between 50 and 59 years old in good health and CMV-seronegative. The CDR3: CASSLAGGDSYEQYF. CDR3 sequence (DNA): TGTGCCAGCAGCCTAGCGGGAGGGGACTCCTACGAGCAGTACTTC.